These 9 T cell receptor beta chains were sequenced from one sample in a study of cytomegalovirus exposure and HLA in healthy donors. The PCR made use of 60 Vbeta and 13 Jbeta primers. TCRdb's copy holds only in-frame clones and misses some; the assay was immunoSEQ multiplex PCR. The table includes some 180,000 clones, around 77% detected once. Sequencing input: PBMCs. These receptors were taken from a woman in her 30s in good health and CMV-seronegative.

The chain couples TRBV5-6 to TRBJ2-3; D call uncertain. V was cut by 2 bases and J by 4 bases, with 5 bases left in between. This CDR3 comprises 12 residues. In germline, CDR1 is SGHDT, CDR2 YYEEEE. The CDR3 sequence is CASSFTPDTQYF. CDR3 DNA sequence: TGTGCCAGCAGCTTTACTCCAGATACGCAGTATTTT.

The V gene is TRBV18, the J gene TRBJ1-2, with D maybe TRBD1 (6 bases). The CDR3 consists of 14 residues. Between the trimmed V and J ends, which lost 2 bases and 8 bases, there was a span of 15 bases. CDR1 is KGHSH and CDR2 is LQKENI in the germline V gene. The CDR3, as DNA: TGTGCCAGCTCACCAACCCAGGGGAGGGGAGGCTACACCTTC. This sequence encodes CASSPTQGRGGYTF.

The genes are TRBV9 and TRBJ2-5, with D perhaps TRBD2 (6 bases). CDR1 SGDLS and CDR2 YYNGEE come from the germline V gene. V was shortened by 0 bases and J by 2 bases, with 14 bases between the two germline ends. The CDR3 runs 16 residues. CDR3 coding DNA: TGTGCCAGCAGCGTAGGACCGGGGGTTACTCAAGAGACCCAGTACTTC. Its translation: CASSVGPGVTQETQYF. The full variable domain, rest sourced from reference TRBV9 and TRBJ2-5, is DSGVTQTPKHLITATGQRVTLRCSPRSGDLSVYWYQQSLDQGLQFLIQYYNGEERAKGNILERFSAQQFPDLHSELNLSSLELGDSALYFCASSVGPGVTQETQYFGPGTRLLVL.

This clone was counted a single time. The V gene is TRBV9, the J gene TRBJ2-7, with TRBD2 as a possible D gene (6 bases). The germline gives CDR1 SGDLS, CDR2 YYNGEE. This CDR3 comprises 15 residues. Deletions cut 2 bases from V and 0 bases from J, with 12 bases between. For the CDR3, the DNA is TGTGCCAGCAGCGTGGGCCAGGGACTCTCCTACGAGCAGTACTTC. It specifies CASSVGQGLSYEQYF.

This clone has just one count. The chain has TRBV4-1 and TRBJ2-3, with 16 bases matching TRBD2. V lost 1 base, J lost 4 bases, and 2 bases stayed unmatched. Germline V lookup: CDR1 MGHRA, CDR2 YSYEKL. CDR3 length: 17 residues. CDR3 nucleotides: TGCGCCAGCAGCCAAGGGGGACTAGCGGGAGGGTCAGATACGCAGTATTTT. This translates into CASSQGGLAGGSDTQYF.

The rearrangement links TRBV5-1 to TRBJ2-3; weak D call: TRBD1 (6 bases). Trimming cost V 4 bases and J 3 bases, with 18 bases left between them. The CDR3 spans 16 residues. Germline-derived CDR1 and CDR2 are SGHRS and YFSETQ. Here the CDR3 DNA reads TGCGCCAGCAGCCCTGACATTTCCCAGGGGACAGATACGCAGTATTTT. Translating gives CASSPDISQGTDTQYF.

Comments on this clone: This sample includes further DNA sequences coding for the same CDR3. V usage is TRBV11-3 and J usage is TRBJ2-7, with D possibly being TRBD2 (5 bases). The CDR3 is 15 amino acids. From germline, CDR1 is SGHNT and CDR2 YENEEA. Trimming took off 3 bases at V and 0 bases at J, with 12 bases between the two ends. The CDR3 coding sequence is TGTGCCAGCAGCTTCGCGACGGGGAACTCCTACGAGCAGTACTTC. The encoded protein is CASSFATGNSYEQYF.

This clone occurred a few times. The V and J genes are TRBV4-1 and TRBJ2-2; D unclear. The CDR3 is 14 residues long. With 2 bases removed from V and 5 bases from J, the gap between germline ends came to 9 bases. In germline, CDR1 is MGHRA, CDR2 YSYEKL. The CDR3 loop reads CASSQFDLTGELFF. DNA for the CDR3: TGCGCCAGCAGCCAATTCGACTTAACCGGGGAGCTGTTTTTT.

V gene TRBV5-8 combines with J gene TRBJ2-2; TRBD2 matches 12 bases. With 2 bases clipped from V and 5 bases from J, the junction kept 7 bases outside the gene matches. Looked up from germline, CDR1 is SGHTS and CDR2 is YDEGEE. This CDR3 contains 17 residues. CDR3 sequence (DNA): TGTGCCAGCAGCTTAGTACTAGCGGGAGGAGATACCGGGGAGCTGTTTTTT. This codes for CASSLVLAGGDTGELFF.